This T cell receptor (beta chain) was identified during a study of Tregs in tolerant kidney transplant recipients. Produced via immunoSEQ multiplex PCR; TCRdb's table is partial and in-frame only. The sample includes roughly 80,000 clones, approximately 90% of them seen just once. The CDR3 is made up of 14 amino acids. With V trimmed by 2 bases and J by 9 bases, 6 bases remained unmatched. Germline CDR1 and CDR2: SGHRS and YFSETQ. V usage is TRBV5-1 and J usage is TRBJ2-1; TRBD1 aligns across 9 bases. This sample comprised Tregs from blood, obtained before the transplant. The source of this sequence is a human donor who received a combined kidney and bone marrow transplant. CDR3 protein: CASSFGTGLAEQFF. For the CDR3, the DNA is TGCGCCAGCAGCTTCGGGACAGGGTTGGCTGAGCAGTTCTTC.